This TCR beta chain was obtained from a study of blood T cell repertoires in COVID-19. Per the study methods: Amplifying reference gene primers gave estimates of nucleated cell counts. The data were produced by immunoSEQ multiplex PCR, yet TCRdb's version contains in-frame clones alone and is incomplete. V and J calls and clone size are those listed in that table; D and trimming were worked out from the DNA. The sample records roughly 140,000 clones, 70% to 90% being singletons. Trimming took off 4 bases at V and 6 bases at J, with 9 bases between the two ends. The CDR3 contains 12 residues. Germline CDR1 reads LGHNA; CDR2 reads YNFKEQ.

Material for sequencing was PBMCs or T cells enriched from blood (not recorded which). This receptor was obtained from a woman aged 40 to 49 who had recovered from COVID-19. The chain employs TRBV4-2 and TRBJ1-2, with D unresolved. CDR3 residues: CASSRDADGYTF. The DNA for the CDR3 is TGTGCCAGCAGCCGCGACGCGGATGGCTACACCTTC.